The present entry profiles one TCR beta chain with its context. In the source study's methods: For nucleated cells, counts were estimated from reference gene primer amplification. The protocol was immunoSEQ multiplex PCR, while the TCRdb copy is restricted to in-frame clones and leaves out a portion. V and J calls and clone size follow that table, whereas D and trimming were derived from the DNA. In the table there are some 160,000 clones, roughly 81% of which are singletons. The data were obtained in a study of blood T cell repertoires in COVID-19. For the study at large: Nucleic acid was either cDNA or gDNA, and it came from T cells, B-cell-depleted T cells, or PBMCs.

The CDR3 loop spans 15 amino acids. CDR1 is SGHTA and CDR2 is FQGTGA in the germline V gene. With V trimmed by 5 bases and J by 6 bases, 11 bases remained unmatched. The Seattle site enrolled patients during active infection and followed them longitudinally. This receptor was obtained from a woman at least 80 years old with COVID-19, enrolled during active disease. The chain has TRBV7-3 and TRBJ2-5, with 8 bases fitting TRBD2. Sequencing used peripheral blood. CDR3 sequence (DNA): TGTGCCAGCAGCGCAAATAGCGGGGAGGGGAAGACCCAGTACTTC. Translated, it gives CASSANSGEGKTQYF.